This record concerns one T cell receptor beta chain sequence. The antigen is not known. The entry originates in a study of PD-1 blockade in classical Hodgkin lymphoma. Findings and caveats of the study: Complete responders showed a baseline diversity that resembled the diversity of newly diagnosed patients.

Sequencing was performed with immunoSEQ multiplex PCR; in TCRdb, only in-frame clones are kept and a portion is missing. The table shows 50,000 or so clones, with about 90% occurring only once. Noted time point: cycle 4 day 1 (C4D1), after about 6 weeks of nivolumab. With no exception, relapse followed autologous stem cell transplantation in all patients, and brentuximab vedotin exposure varied. V lost 5 bases, J lost 0 bases, and 5 bases stayed unmatched. This CDR3 comprises 17 residues. CDR1 and CDR2 (germline): ENHRY, SYGVKD. Here the sequenced sample was peripheral blood mononuclear cells (PBMCs), taken before the fourth cycle of nivolumab. The clonotype was recovered from a human donor with classical Hodgkin lymphoma. This rearrangement joins TRBV10-3 to TRBJ2-7, with 15 bases that match TRBD2. CDR3 loop: CAISKGLAGGNSYEQYF. The CDR3, as DNA: TGTGCCATCAGTAAAGGACTAGCGGGAGGGAACTCCTACGAGCAGTACTTC.